What follows describes a single T cell receptor beta chain. This clonotype was observed at least ten times. Its antigen specificity is not known. Nothing much larger sits one base from this clone, and base qualities are not available. The TCR beta CDR3 regions were amplified from the RNA transcripts. A first-round RT-PCR of the TCR CDR3 used the HTBI primer set with the Qiagen OneStep RT-PCR kit. Libraries were constructed in a second round of multiplex PCR, after which size selection and purification were performed. Sequencing of the libraries was done on an Illumina HiSeq2000 using paired-end 100 bp reads. The original methods were these. SOAPnuke was used to process the raw data, throwing out any read that contained adapters or uncalled bases, had a mean Phred below 15, or lacked an exact constant-primer or identifier match. High-quality paired reads were merged with COPE v1.2.5, and unique nucleotide sequences were defined as clonotypes. MiTCR v1.1 was used to align the clonotypes against IMGT TRBV, TRBD and TRBJ reference segments. Only V-J combinations with frequency above 0.0001, covering 99% to 99.2% of repertoires, were analysed. The TCS score was defined as the ratio of F50 (clonal expansion) to E x V (chaos), calculated using BLOSUM62-based TCRdist between CDR3 peptides within each V-J. Welch's t-statistics and random forest reduced roughly 540 V-J features to around 14, which were used in a naive Bayes classifier (R e1071). In TCRdb, the public reads were trimmed at Q25 with fastp and aligned with MiXCR, with productive beta chains retained. Rows with a matching CDR3 protein are joined into one entry that keeps the most common DNA and genes. The V and J calls and clone size come from TCRdb's table, not from the authors' own analysis. The table for this sample lists fewer than 500,000 distinct CDR3 sequences; more than 12% of them were counted only once. Around 20% of the sample rests with the top ten.

In the ophthalmopathy patients, disease was moderately to severely active, with a Clinical Activity Score of 3 or more, a NOSPECS grade of 4 or more, and a duration of less than 3 months. Any patient with an uncontrolled infection, another autoimmune disease, pregnancy or lactation was excluded. Diagnoses relied on clinical symptoms, serum thyroxine and TRAb, thyroid ultrasound and orbital computed tomography. PBMCs were isolated from about 10 ml of fresh peripheral blood by Ficoll-Paque density gradient centrifugation. Trizol reagent was used to extract total RNA, and RNA quality was then checked on an Agilent 2100 Bioanalyzer. This specimen comes from a study of T cells in Graves' hyperthyroidism and ophthalmopathy (dated by TCRdb to about 2019). As for the study more broadly: Peripheral blood samples were taken at initial diagnosis, before any treatment was given. TCR V-J signatures able to tell the groups apart were searched for in a discovery cohort of about a hundred patients, of whom 43 had Graves' ophthalmopathy and under 65 had stable Graves' hyperthyroidism. Prospective prediction of ophthalmopathy was tested in an independent validation cohort consisting of 18 hyperthyroidism patients and over 15 patients who later progressed to ophthalmopathy. The 100 discovery patients were divided at random into training and test sets in a 7:3 ratio. In addition, the study compared T-cell repertoires in thyroid tissue and in blood from roughly six Graves' hyperthyroidism patients. After blood sampling, hyperthyroidism patients were treated with methimazole at a starting dose of 30 mg daily, and ophthalmopathy patients were treated with high-dose intravenous methylprednisolone. TCR Vbeta CDR3 sequencing of 130 to 150 peripheral blood samples (roughly 43 ophthalmopathy, 75 hyperthyroidism and about 17 progressor patients) is reported in the paper.

Cut back by 10 bases and 7 bases, the V and J ends lie 25 bases apart. The cysteine opens and the phenylalanine closes a CDR3 of 16 amino acids. Just the 48-base CDR3 DNA is kept, in frame starting at base 1. Reading the germline V gene gives CDR1 SNHLY and CDR2 FYNNEI. On the study overall, not on this receptor specifically: Most expanded thyroid clonotypes (frequency above 0.001) were also found in blood, which suggests that blood repertoires may mirror thyroid immune responses. During validation, the model predicted progression to ophthalmopathy a median of approximately 6.5 months ahead of onset, with roughly 65% sensitivity and around 72% specificity. A model built on a 13 V-J signature distinguished ophthalmopathy from stable hyperthyroidism, reaching about 88% sensitivity and about 81% specificity in cross-validation and 80%/75% in testing. Sample size was not statistically predetermined, and blinding of investigators to group allocation was not performed.

The sequence derives from a woman in her 30s with Graves' ophthalmopathy. The V gene is TRBV2 and the J gene is TRBJ2-2; the D gene is possibly TRBD2, with 7 bases matching. Source material: blood. The DNA sequence is TGTGCCACCCTCTCGGGTGGGGGGGCCATCGACGGGGAGCTGTTTTTT. It is translated as CATLSGGGAIDGELFF.